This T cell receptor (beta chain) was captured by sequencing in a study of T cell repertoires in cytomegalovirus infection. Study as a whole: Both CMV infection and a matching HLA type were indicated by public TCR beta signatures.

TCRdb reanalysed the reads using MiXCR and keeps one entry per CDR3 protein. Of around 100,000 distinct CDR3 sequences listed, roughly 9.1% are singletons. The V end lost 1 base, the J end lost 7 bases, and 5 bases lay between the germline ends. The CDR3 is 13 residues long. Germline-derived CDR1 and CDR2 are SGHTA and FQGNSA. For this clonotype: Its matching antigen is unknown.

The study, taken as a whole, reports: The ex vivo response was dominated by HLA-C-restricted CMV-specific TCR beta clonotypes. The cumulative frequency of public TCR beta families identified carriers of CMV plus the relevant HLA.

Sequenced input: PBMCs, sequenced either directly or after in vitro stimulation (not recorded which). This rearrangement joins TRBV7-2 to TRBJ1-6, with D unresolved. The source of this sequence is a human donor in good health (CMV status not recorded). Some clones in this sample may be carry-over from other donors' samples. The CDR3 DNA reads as TGTGCCAGCAGCTTAGGGAAGAATTCACCCCTCCACTTT. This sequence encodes CASSLGKNSPLHF.